This TCR beta chain comes out of a study of cytotoxic CD8 clonotypes in ibrutinib-treated CLL. Some clones are missing from TCRdb's copy, which holds only in-frame ones; the method was immunoSEQ multiplex PCR. This table has 130,000 to 150,000 clones, approximately 81% appearing once. Per the germline V gene, CDR1 is MNHNY and CDR2 is SVGAGI (reference sequence). The CDR3 spans 13 residues. V lost 5 bases, J lost 3 bases, and 3 bases stayed unmatched. About this clone: Its antigen is unknown.

Whole-study results and caveats: Clonality went up at ibrutinib response and then declined back toward baseline at progression. Baseline-level clonality went beyond age-matched healthy donors and moved in step with circulating CD8+ T-cell counts.

The clonotype comes from a human donor with chronic lymphocytic leukemia. The rearrangement uses TRBV6-6 and TRBJ1-1; 7 bases agree with TRBD1. Sample: PBMCs, taken after 12 months of ibrutinib treatment. CDR3: CASSEDRYTEAFF. The CDR3 region has the DNA TGTGCCAGCAGTGAGGACAGGTACACTGAAGCTTTCTTT.